These 25 T cell receptor beta chains originate from one sample sequenced in a study of shared T cell receptors in the human thymus. The repertoire was sequenced with immunoSEQ multiplex PCR; TCRdb's copy has only in-frame clones and lacks some. The table lists 720,000 or so clones, roughly 85% of them singletons. The same sample was also used in a study of human thymus T cells.

Specimen: thymocytes. These receptors all come from a girl younger than two with a congenital heart defect.

The chain recombines TRBV25-1 with TRBJ2-7; 7 bases map to TRBD1. The CDR3 extends over 15 amino acids. In germline, CDR1 is MGHDK, CDR2 SYGVNS. V lost 4 bases, J lost 3 bases, and 9 bases stayed unmatched. CDR3 residues: CASSGHRDSNYEQYF. The CDR3 DNA follows: TGTGCCAGCAGTGGGCACCGGGACAGCAACTACGAGCAGTACTTC.

The chain carries TRBV18 and TRBJ2-5; 8 bases align to TRBD1. There are 14 residues in the CDR3. J was trimmed by 5 bases and V by 3 bases; bases with no gene match: 5. From germline, CDR1 is KGHSH and CDR2 LQKENI. The CDR3 region has the DNA TGTGCCAGCTCACCGCCCGGACAGGGCGAGACCCAGTACTTC. Protein: CASSPPGQGETQYF.

This clone was seen more than once but under ten times. The rearrangement links TRBV7-3 to TRBJ2-1; possibly TRBD1 for D (6 bases). Trimming shortened V by 5 bases and J by 8 bases, and 25 bases separated the two germline ends. This CDR3 is built from 17 residues. CDR1 is SGHTA and CDR2 is FQGTGA in the germline V gene. The CDR3 DNA is TGTGCCAGCAGCCCAGAACTACAGGGTGTGGAGGACTATGAGCAGTTCTTC. Protein product: CASSPELQGVEDYEQFF.

The rearrangement uses TRBV28 and TRBJ2-4; TRBD2 aligns across 15 bases. The CDR3 sequence is 24 residues long. The germline V gene encodes CDR1 MDHEN and CDR2 SYDVKM. The V and J ends lost 5 bases and 0 bases, in that order; junction bases with no gene match: 23. CDR3 sequence reads: CASSTILPGLAGGTYLLAKNIQYF. The DNA of the CDR3 is TGTGCCAGCAGTACTATCCTACCGGGACTAGCGGGGGGAACCTATTTACTAGCCAAAAACATTCAGTACTTC.

The genes are TRBV9 and TRBJ2-1; D unclear. Between the trimmed V and J ends, which lost 0 bases and 5 bases, there was a span of 15 bases. CDR3 length: 16 residues. Germline V gives CDR1 SGDLS, CDR2 YYNGEE. CDR3: CASSVVGGAGHNEQFF. Here the CDR3 DNA reads TGTGCCAGCAGCGTAGTTGGCGGTGCCGGTCACAATGAGCAGTTCTTC.

This clone was seen only once. The CDR3 DNA reads TGCGCCAGCAGCCAAGATCTTTTGGGCGGGGGGGGGCCGAATGAGCAGTTCTTC. Protein: CASSQDLLGGGGPNEQFF. The chain carries TRBV4-3 and TRBJ2-1, with TRBD2 matching over 9 bases. With V trimmed by 0 bases and J by 7 bases, 13 bases remained unmatched. The CDR3 is made up of 18 amino acids. The germline V gene encodes CDR1 LGHNA and CDR2 YSLEER.

The V call is TRBV6-6, the J call TRBJ1-1; 7 bases are a match to TRBD1. The CDR3 spans 15 residues. V was clipped by 6 bases and J by 5 bases; unmatched bases: 12. CDR1 is MNHNY and CDR2 is SVGAGI in the germline V gene (reference sequence). CDR3 protein: CASRTSTGAHTEAFF. The CDR3 DNA reads TGTGCCAGCAGGACTTCAACAGGGGCTCATACTGAAGCTTTCTTT.

This clone was recorded only once. This sequence joins TRBV7-4 and TRBJ1-2, with 7 bases that match TRBD1. V lost 5 bases, J lost 8 bases, and 11 bases stayed unmatched. CDR3 length: 14 residues. Germline V CDR1 and CDR2: SGHVT, SQSDAQ. The chain's CDR3 is CASSLLTGSGGYTF. The CDR3 DNA reads TGTGCCAGCAGCCTCCTGACAGGGTCGGGAGGCTACACCTTC.

The J gene is TRBJ1-2, the V gene TRBV19; TRBD1 aligns across 7 bases. Germline trimming cut 7 bases from V and 6 bases from J; bases unmatched to any gene: 11. The CDR3 contains 14 residues. Germline V lookup: CDR1 LNHDA, CDR2 SQIVND (reference sequence). CDR3 amino acids: CASIEEGARDGYTF. CDR3 DNA sequence: TGTGCCAGTATAGAGGAGGGGGCTCGGGATGGCTACACCTTC. The whole variable domain, remainder taken from reference TRBV19 and TRBJ1-2, is DGGITQSPKYLFRKEGQNVTLSCEQNLNHDAMYWYRQDPGQGLRLIYYSQIVNDFQKGDIAEGYSVSREKKESFPLTVTSAQKNPTAFYLCASIEEGARDGYTFGSGTRLTVV.

J is TRBJ1-4 and V is TRBV11-2; D gene uncertain. CDR1 and CDR2 (germline): SGHAT, FQNNGV. V was cut by 5 bases and J by 5 bases, with 3 bases left in between. This CDR3 is 11 amino acids long. This chain's CDR3 is CASSQNEKLFF. The CDR3 DNA reads as TGTGCCAGCAGCCAAAATGAAAAACTGTTTTTT.

This chain links TRBV4-1 with TRBJ1-2; possible D gene TRBD1, 5 bases. Looked up from germline, CDR1 is MGHRA and CDR2 is YSYEKL. V lost 1 base, J lost 4 bases, and 16 bases lay in between. The CDR3 is 16 residues long. CDR3 nucleotide sequence: TGCGCCAGCAGCCAAGTGGGTAGAGACAGCACCTATGGCTACACCTTC. Translated: CASSQVGRDSTYGYTF.

The chain couples TRBV12-5 to TRBJ2-2, with D possibly being TRBD1 (6 bases). Germline loops: CDR1 LGHNT, CDR2 FRNRAP. Between the trimmed V and J ends, which lost 10 bases and 6 bases, there was a span of 15 bases. CDR3 length: 13 residues. CDR3 sequence: CATGTQDPGELFF. CDR3 bases: TGTGCTACTGGGACACAGGACCCCGGGGAGCTGTTTTTT.

V and J are TRBV9 and TRBJ2-5; the D gene is possibly TRBD2 (5 bases). There are 14 residues in the CDR3. Germline V lookup: CDR1 SGDLS, CDR2 YYNGEE. Trimming pared 4 bases from V and 5 bases from J, leaving 15 bases between. The CDR3 sequence is CASSPRTFQETQYF. The CDR3, as DNA: TGTGCCAGCAGCCCACGGACTTTCCAGGAGACCCAGTACTTC.

The chain carries TRBV30 and TRBJ2-3; 8 nucleotides agree with TRBD2. The CDR3 runs 15 residues. Germline loops: CDR1 GTSNPN, CDR2 SVGIG (reference sequence). The V gene end was trimmed by 4 bases and the J gene end by 3 bases; junction bases not matched to a gene: 9. CDR3: CAWKNWAGGTDTQYF. The DNA of the CDR3 is TGTGCCTGGAAAAACTGGGCGGGGGGAACAGATACGCAGTATTTT. Full variable domain (missing parts from reference TRBV30 and TRBJ2-3): SQTIHQWPATLVQPVGSPLSLECTVEGTSNPNLYWYRQAAGRGLQLLFYSVGIGQISSEVPQNLSASRPQDRQFILSSKKLLLSDSGFYLCAWKNWAGGTDTQYFGPGTRLTVL.

The rearrangement links TRBV12-5 to TRBJ2-7; a possible D gene is TRBD2 (5 bases). Trimming left V 1 base short and J 3 bases short, with 7 bases between. This CDR3 region has 13 residues. The germline gives CDR1 LGHNT, CDR2 FRNRAP. Written as DNA, the CDR3 is TGTGCTAGTGGTTTGGGGGAGAACTACGAGCAGTACTTC. This encodes CASGLGENYEQYF. The entire variable domain, with the rest obtained from reference TRBV12-5 and TRBJ2-7, is as follows: DARVTQTPRHKVTEMGQEVTMRCQPILGHNTVFWYRQTMMQGLELLAYFRNRAPLDDSGMPKDRFSAEMPDATLATLKIQPSEPRDSAVYFCASGLGENYEQYFGPGTRLTVT.

The V and J genes are TRBV4-2 and TRBJ1-1; D is perhaps TRBD1 (6 bases). V lost 5 bases and J 2 bases, leaving 21 bases between the germline ends. This CDR3 comprises 17 residues. Germline V gives CDR1 LGHNA, CDR2 YNFKEQ. In nucleotides, the CDR3 is TGTGCCAGCAGCGGGCAGGGGCTTTGGCCGGACAACACTGAAGCTTTCTTT. Translation gives CASSGQGLWPDNTEAFF.

The table lists this clone with a few counts. V usage is TRBV7-6 and J usage is TRBJ2-7; D might be TRBD1 (6 bases). This CDR3 has 17 residues. The germline V and J ends were trimmed by 3 bases and 4 bases, with 22 bases remaining between them. Germline V gene data show CDR1 as SGHVS and CDR2 as FNYEAQ. This chain's CDR3 is CASSLEYRVGGRYEQYF. The CDR3 nucleotides are TGTGCCAGCAGCTTGGAGTACAGGGTTGGGGGCCGATACGAGCAGTACTTC.

V gene TRBV30 combines with J gene TRBJ2-5; a possible D gene is TRBD2 (5 bases). The CDR3 spans 19 residues. Looked up from germline, CDR1 is GTSNPN and CDR2 is SVGIG (reference sequence). With 0 bases removed from V and 1 base from J, the gap between germline ends came to 24 bases. CDR3 DNA: TGTGCCTGGAGTGTCTGGCGGGTAACACGAACTCGACTCCAAGAGACCCAGTACTTC. It encodes CAWSVWRVTRTRLQETQYF.

The rearrangement links TRBV27 to TRBJ2-5, with D possibly TRBD2 on 5 matching bases. The V gene lost 8 bases and the J gene lost 2 bases, with 12 bases spanning the gap. The CDR3 is 13 amino acids. Germline-derived CDR1 and CDR2 are MNHEY and SMNVEV (reference sequence). The CDR3 sequence: CASAGRLQETQYF. Written as DNA, the CDR3 is TGTGCCAGCGCTGGCAGACTACAAGAGACCCAGTACTTC.

The chain links TRBV7-8 to TRBJ1-4; D is possibly TRBD1 (6 bases). V gave up 4 bases and J gave up 0 bases, with 15 bases separating them. CDR1 SGHVS and CDR2 FQNEAQ come from the germline V gene. The CDR3 extends over 17 amino acids. CDR3 in DNA: TGTGCCAGCAGCTCCAACCGACAGGTTGCAACTAATGAAAAACTGTTTTTT. Protein sequence: CASSSNRQVATNEKLFF.

The V gene is TRBV7-8, the J gene TRBJ1-1; no clear D. Germline V CDR1 and CDR2: SGHVS, FQNEAQ. V dropped 4 bases and J dropped 0 bases, with 15 bases sitting between them. The CDR3 sequence is 16 residues long. CDR3 in amino acids: CASSCRRVELNTEAFF. CDR3 bases: TGTGCCAGCAGCTGTAGACGGGTCGAACTGAACACTGAAGCTTTCTTT.

This clone showed up just a few times. The V and J genes are TRBV2 and TRBJ2-3; 9 bases match TRBD1. The J segment lost 4 bases and the V segment lost 8 bases, leaving 28 bases of the junction unmatched. Germline CDR1 and CDR2: SNHLY and FYNNEI. This CDR3 has 21 residues. CDR3 bases: TGTGCCAGCTGCTCGGTTATGGGACAGGGTGTCATTGGGGGGGTGGCAGATACGCAGTATTTT. Protein: CASCSVMGQGVIGGVADTQYF.

The chain has TRBV7-6 and TRBJ1-2; 7 bases are shared with TRBD1. V lost 5 bases, J lost 8 bases, and 11 bases stayed unmatched. The CDR3 runs to 14 residues. Germline values: CDR1 SGHVS, CDR2 FNYEAQ. CDR3: CASSLRDSREGYTF. The CDR3 DNA follows: TGTGCCAGCAGCCTCCGGGACAGCCGAGAAGGCTACACCTTC.

This clone has more than one count but fewer than ten. The chain links TRBV28 to TRBJ1-2; possible D gene TRBD1, 5 bases. This CDR3 contains 13 residues. V lost 2 bases to trimming and J lost 7 bases, with 11 bases between them. Germline V gene data show CDR1 as MDHEN and CDR2 as SYDVKM. The CDR3 reads CASSLAQVGGYTF. In nucleotides, the CDR3 is TGTGCCAGCAGTTTAGCACAGGTTGGTGGCTACACCTTC.

This chain's CDR3 is CASSWGEGTEAFF. The CDR3 DNA follows: TGTGCCAGCAGTTGGGGGGAAGGCACTGAAGCTTTCTTT. This chain links TRBV6-5 with TRBJ1-1; tentative D call: TRBD1 (5 bases). This CDR3 comprises 13 residues. Germline values: CDR1 MNHEY, CDR2 SVGAGI. Trimming stripped 4 bases from V and 4 bases from J, with 10 bases between.